The rows below give T cell receptor beta chains drawn from one sample of a study of beta chain features in type 1 diabetes. Clones were sequenced by immunoSEQ multiplex PCR, and TCRdb holds only the in-frame ones, with some missing. This table holds around 650,000 clones, around 12% found once. Sequencing was carried out using naive CD4+ T cells from blood. These receptors originate from a man aged 30 to 45 with type 1 diabetes. Both conserved end residues are part of each CDR3. The order of the fields is V gene, J gene, clone size, D gene, CDR3 protein, CDR3 DNA. D genes are given only for firm matches. Expanded clones get a size class; other rows say once, few or many, or leave the size out.

V gene: TRBV5-4; J gene: TRBJ1-2; clone size: -; D gene: -; CDR3 protein: CASSLALGAYGYTF; CDR3 DNA: TGTGCCAGCAGCTTGGCGTTGGGGGCCTATGGCTACACCTTC
V gene: TRBV9; J gene: TRBJ2-7; clone size: once; D gene: TRBD2; CDR3 protein: CASGRSGSSYEQYF; CDR3 DNA: TGTGCCAGCGGAAGAAGCGGGAGCTCCTACGAGCAGTACTTC
V gene: TRBV30; J gene: TRBJ1-4; clone size: -; D gene: TRBD1; CDR3 protein: CAWTKQGFNEKLFF; CDR3 DNA: TGTGCCTGGACCAAACAGGGGTTCAATGAAAAACTGTTTTTT
V gene: TRBV6-5; J gene: TRBJ2-2; clone size: few; D gene: -; CDR3 protein: CASRRGQANTGELFF; CDR3 DNA: TGTGCCAGCAGACGGGGGCAAGCAAACACCGGGGAGCTGTTTTTT
V gene: TRBV29-1; J gene: TRBJ2-2; clone size: -; D gene: -; CDR3 protein: CSANNAASVGTGELFF; CDR3 DNA: TGCAGCGCCAATAATGCGGCTAGCGTGGGCACCGGGGAGCTGTTTTTT
V gene: TRBV7-9; J gene: TRBJ1-1; clone size: -; D gene: TRBD1; CDR3 protein: CASSDGTGGTEAFF; CDR3 DNA: TGTGCCAGCAGTGACGGGACAGGCGGAACTGAAGCTTTCTTT
V gene: TRBV5-8; J gene: TRBJ2-6; clone size: -; D gene: -; CDR3 protein: CASSLDTSGANVLTF; CDR3 DNA: TGTGCCAGCAGCTTGGACACCTCTGGGGCCAACGTCCTGACTTTC
V gene: TRBV7-9; J gene: TRBJ2-7; clone size: -; D gene: TRBD2; CDR3 protein: CASSFLAGRTDYEQYF; CDR3 DNA: TGTGCCAGCAGCTTTTTAGCGGGGCGGACCGACTACGAGCAGTACTTC
V gene: TRBV11-3; J gene: TRBJ1-2; clone size: -; D gene: -; CDR3 protein: CASSPGGAPRLGYTF; CDR3 DNA: TGTGCCAGCAGCCCGGGAGGAGCGCCCCGACTTGGCTACACCTTC
V gene: TRBV18; J gene: TRBJ2-6; clone size: -; D gene: -; CDR3 protein: CASSPPSSGANVLTF; CDR3 DNA: TGTGCCAGCTCACCACCAAGCTCTGGGGCCAACGTCCTGACTTTC
V gene: TRBV5-1; J gene: TRBJ2-2; clone size: few; D gene: TRBD1; CDR3 protein: CASQGTGSTGELFF; CDR3 DNA: TGCGCCAGCCAAGGGACAGGGTCCACCGGGGAGCTGTTTTTT
V gene: TRBV7-8; J gene: TRBJ2-3; clone size: -; D gene: -; CDR3 protein: CASSPSESTDTQYF; CDR3 DNA: TGTGCCAGCAGCCCTAGCGAGAGCACAGATACGCAGTATTTT
V gene: TRBV15; J gene: TRBJ1-5; clone size: few; D gene: -; CDR3 protein: CATSRDWAQDNQPQHF; CDR3 DNA: TGTGCCACCAGCAGAGATTGGGCACAGGATAATCAGCCCCAGCATTTT
V gene: TRBV5-1; J gene: TRBJ2-6; clone size: few; D gene: -; CDR3 protein: CASALEYSGANVLTF; CDR3 DNA: TGCGCCAGCGCTCTGGAGTACTCTGGGGCCAACGTCCTGACTTTC
V gene: TRBV30; J gene: TRBJ2-5; clone size: -; D gene: -; CDR3 protein: CAWSVLIRAVRETQYF; CDR3 DNA: TGTGCCTGGAGTGTACTTATCCGAGCGGTACGGGAGACCCAGTACTTC
V gene: TRBV4-3; J gene: TRBJ1-2; clone size: few; D gene: -; CDR3 protein: CASSPYTRALIYGYTF; CDR3 DNA: TGCGCCAGCAGCCCCTATACTAGGGCCCTCATTTATGGCTACACCTTC
V gene: TRBV30; J gene: TRBJ2-1; clone size: -; D gene: -; CDR3 protein: CAWTGGGSPYNEQFF; CDR3 DNA: TGTGCCTGGACCGGGGGAGGTTCCCCATACAATGAGCAGTTCTTC
V gene: TRBV10-2; J gene: TRBJ1-4; clone size: few; D gene: TRBD1; CDR3 protein: CASSENRGSTELFF; CDR3 DNA: TGCGCCAGCAGTGAAAACAGGGGATCGACGGAACTGTTTTTT
V gene: TRBV5-4; J gene: TRBJ1-4; clone size: few; D gene: -; CDR3 protein: CASSLDLATNEKLFF; CDR3 DNA: TGTGCCAGCAGCTTGGACCTTGCAACTAATGAAAAACTGTTTTTT
V gene: TRBV5-1; J gene: TRBJ2-3; clone size: few; D gene: -; CDR3 protein: CASTILGPGDTQYF; CDR3 DNA: TGCGCCAGCACCATCTTAGGACCGGGAGATACGCAGTATTTT
V gene: TRBV5-1; J gene: TRBJ1-5; clone size: few; D gene: -; CDR3 protein: CASSLSVSQPQHF; CDR3 DNA: TGCGCCAGCAGCTTAAGCGTCAGTCAGCCCCAGCATTTT
V gene: TRBV27; J gene: TRBJ1-5; clone size: -; D gene: -; CDR3 protein: CASRRTGVDQPQHF; CDR3 DNA: TGTGCCAGCAGACGGACCGGAGTGGATCAGCCCCAGCATTTT
V gene: TRBV5-1; J gene: TRBJ2-1; clone size: few; D gene: TRBD2; CDR3 protein: CASSSGLATDEQFF; CDR3 DNA: TGCGCCAGCAGCTCAGGACTAGCCACGGATGAGCAGTTCTTC
V gene: TRBV6-6; J gene: TRBJ1-5; clone size: -; D gene: -; CDR3 protein: CASSTLGGAGNQPQHF; CDR3 DNA: TGTGCCAGCAGTACACTGGGTGGGGCGGGCAATCAGCCCCAGCATTTT
V gene: TRBV20-1; J gene: TRBJ1-1; clone size: few; D gene: -; CDR3 protein: CSATGMAEAFF; CDR3 DNA: TGCAGTGCTACAGGGATGGCTGAAGCTTTCTTT
V gene: TRBV5-1; J gene: TRBJ1-2; clone size: few; D gene: -; CDR3 protein: CASSLAGKGTDHGRGYTF; CDR3 DNA: TGCGCCAGCAGCTTGGCGGGTAAGGGAACAGATCACGGTCGTGGCTACACCTTC
V gene: TRBV2; J gene: TRBJ1-1; clone size: -; D gene: -; CDR3 protein: CASRRDILNTEAFF; CDR3 DNA: TGTGCCAGCCGTCGGGACATACTAAACACTGAAGCTTTCTTT
V gene: TRBV5-1; J gene: TRBJ1-2; clone size: -; D gene: TRBD1; CDR3 protein: CASSLESGQGSSGYTF; CDR3 DNA: TGCGCCAGCAGCTTGGAATCAGGACAGGGGAGTTCTGGCTACACCTTC
V gene: TRBV27; J gene: TRBJ2-4; clone size: -; D gene: TRBD1; CDR3 protein: CASSSFGQVTQLAKNIQYF; CDR3 DNA: TGTGCCAGCAGTTCCTTCGGACAGGTTACGCAACTAGCCAAAAACATTCAGTACTTC
V gene: TRBV5-4; J gene: TRBJ2-2; clone size: few; D gene: -; CDR3 protein: CASSLNTGELFF; CDR3 DNA: TGTGCCAGCAGCTTAAACACCGGGGAGCTGTTTTTT
V gene: TRBV9; J gene: TRBJ2-1; clone size: few; D gene: TRBD2; CDR3 protein: CASSAGRVVGNEQFF; CDR3 DNA: TGTGCCAGCAGCGCCGGGAGGGTGGTAGGGAATGAGCAGTTCTTC
V gene: TRBV19; J gene: TRBJ1-2; clone size: few; D gene: -; CDR3 protein: CASSVPGVAGGYTF; CDR3 DNA: TGTGCCAGTAGCGTACCGGGGGTCGCAGGTGGCTACACCTTC
V gene: TRBV9; J gene: TRBJ1-2; clone size: few; D gene: -; CDR3 protein: CASSVDPVRLGGYTF; CDR3 DNA: TGTGCCAGCAGCGTAGACCCTGTTCGACTGGGAGGCTACACCTTC
V gene: TRBV13; J gene: TRBJ1-3; clone size: many; D gene: -; CDR3 protein: CASSLRPRDGNTIYF; CDR3 DNA: TGTGCCAGCAGCTTAAGACCCAGGGATGGAAACACCATATATTTT
V gene: TRBV7-2; J gene: TRBJ2-3; clone size: few; D gene: TRBD2; CDR3 protein: CASSLVRGGSTDTQYF; CDR3 DNA: TGTGCCAGCAGCTTAGTTCGCGGGGGGAGCACAGATACGCAGTATTTT
V gene: TRBV6-1; J gene: TRBJ1-2; clone size: -; D gene: -; CDR3 protein: CASRIVTNGYTF; CDR3 DNA: TGTGCCAGCAGAATCGTTACGAATGGCTACACCTTC
V gene: TRBV5-6; J gene: TRBJ1-6; clone size: -; D gene: -; CDR3 protein: CASSLLGAYNSPLHF; CDR3 DNA: TGTGCCAGCAGCCTCCTTGGGGCATATAATTCACCCCTCCACTTT
V gene: TRBV27; J gene: TRBJ2-7; clone size: few; D gene: -; CDR3 protein: CASSLSLPSEQYF; CDR3 DNA: TGTGCCAGCAGTTTATCTTTACCCTCCGAGCAGTACTTC
V gene: TRBV29-1; J gene: TRBJ1-4; clone size: few; D gene: TRBD1; CDR3 protein: CSVPGQDNEKLFF; CDR3 DNA: TGCAGCGTTCCGGGACAGGATAATGAAAAACTGTTTTTT
V gene: TRBV25-1; J gene: TRBJ1-5; clone size: few; D gene: -; CDR3 protein: CASNRGAGDSSEPQHF; CDR3 DNA: TGTGCCAGCAATCGGGGAGCCGGGGACTCGAGTGAGCCCCAGCATTTT
V gene: TRBV28; J gene: TRBJ2-7; clone size: -; D gene: TRBD1; CDR3 protein: CASSSGGQGSYEQYF; CDR3 DNA: TGTGCCAGCAGTTCTGGGGGACAGGGTTCCTACGAGCAGTACTTC
V gene: TRBV5-1; J gene: TRBJ2-7; clone size: few; D gene: TRBD2; CDR3 protein: CASSSLAGGTYEQYF; CDR3 DNA: TGCGCCAGCAGCTCTTTAGCGGGGGGAACCTACGAGCAGTACTTC
V gene: TRBV5-6; J gene: TRBJ2-5; clone size: -; D gene: -; CDR3 protein: CASSLAGKRVETQYF; CDR3 DNA: TGTGCCAGCAGCTTGGCAGGGAAGAGAGTAGAGACCCAGTACTTC
V gene: TRBV15; J gene: TRBJ2-3; clone size: -; D gene: TRBD2; CDR3 protein: CATSNSGGRLADTQYF; CDR3 DNA: TGTGCCACCAGTAATTCGGGGGGGCGGTTGGCAGATACGCAGTATTTT
V gene: TRBV29-1; J gene: TRBJ2-2; clone size: few; D gene: -; CDR3 protein: CSVGGQGTGELFF; CDR3 DNA: TGCAGCGTTGGGGGGCAAGGCACCGGGGAGCTGTTTTTT
V gene: TRBV7-2; J gene: TRBJ1-2; clone size: -; D gene: TRBD1; CDR3 protein: CASSLSRTGYGYTF; CDR3 DNA: TGTGCCAGCAGCTTATCCAGGACAGGCTATGGCTACACCTTC
V gene: TRBV2; J gene: TRBJ2-1; clone size: few; D gene: -; CDR3 protein: CAIILSGFSYNEQFF; CDR3 DNA: TGTGCCATTATACTCTCCGGCTTCTCCTACAATGAGCAGTTCTTC
V gene: TRBV18; J gene: TRBJ2-1; clone size: -; D gene: -; CDR3 protein: CASSTGLGSYNEQFF; CDR3 DNA: TGTGCCAGCTCGACGGGGCTGGGCTCCTACAATGAGCAGTTCTTC
V gene: TRBV2; J gene: TRBJ1-2; clone size: -; D gene: -; CDR3 protein: CASNVKGYGYTF; CDR3 DNA: TGTGCCAGCAACGTCAAGGGCTATGGCTACACCTTC
V gene: TRBV20-1; J gene: TRBJ2-1; clone size: few; D gene: -; CDR3 protein: CSARAYNEQFF; CDR3 DNA: TGCAGTGCTAGAGCCTACAATGAGCAGTTCTTC
V gene: TRBV6-1; J gene: TRBJ1-2; clone size: few; D gene: -; CDR3 protein: CASSEQGSGYTF; CDR3 DNA: TGTGCCAGCAGTGAACAGGGGAGCGGCTACACCTTC
V gene: TRBV7-2; J gene: TRBJ2-6; clone size: -; D gene: -; CDR3 protein: CASSLEGSGANVLTF; CDR3 DNA: TGTGCCAGCAGCTTAGAGGGATCTGGGGCCAACGTCCTGACTTTC
V gene: TRBV14; J gene: TRBJ2-4; clone size: many; D gene: -; CDR3 protein: CASSQHYGENIQYF; CDR3 DNA: TGTGCCAGCAGCCAACATTATGGGGAGAACATTCAGTACTTC